This T cell receptor (beta chain) was profiled in a study of blood T cell repertoires in COVID-19. About the study: Some COVID-19 samples were acute and others convalescent; all came from the United States, Italy and Spain. Sources were T cells, B-cell-depleted T cells, or PBMCs; the material itself was cDNA or gDNA.

This CDR3 is built from 14 residues. Per germline, CDR1 SGHTA and CDR2 FQGTGA. Losses at the gene ends were 5 bases for V and 0 bases for J; bases not matched to a gene: 1. In the study's own analysis: Amplifying reference gene primers gave estimates of nucleated cell counts. Some clones are missing from TCRdb's copy, which holds only in-frame ones; the method was immunoSEQ multiplex PCR. V, J and clone size derive from that table, while D and trimming were established from the DNA sequence. Here the sample spans 210,000 or so clones, about four fifths being singletons. This clonotype originated in a man in his forties or fifties with active or convalescent COVID-19. Source material: peripheral blood. This chain uses TRBV7-3 with TRBJ2-3, with TRBD2 identical over 8 bases. The CDR3 nucleotides are TGTGCCAGCAGCCCTAGCGGGAGCACAGATACGCAGTATTTT. Its protein is CASSPSGSTDTQYF.